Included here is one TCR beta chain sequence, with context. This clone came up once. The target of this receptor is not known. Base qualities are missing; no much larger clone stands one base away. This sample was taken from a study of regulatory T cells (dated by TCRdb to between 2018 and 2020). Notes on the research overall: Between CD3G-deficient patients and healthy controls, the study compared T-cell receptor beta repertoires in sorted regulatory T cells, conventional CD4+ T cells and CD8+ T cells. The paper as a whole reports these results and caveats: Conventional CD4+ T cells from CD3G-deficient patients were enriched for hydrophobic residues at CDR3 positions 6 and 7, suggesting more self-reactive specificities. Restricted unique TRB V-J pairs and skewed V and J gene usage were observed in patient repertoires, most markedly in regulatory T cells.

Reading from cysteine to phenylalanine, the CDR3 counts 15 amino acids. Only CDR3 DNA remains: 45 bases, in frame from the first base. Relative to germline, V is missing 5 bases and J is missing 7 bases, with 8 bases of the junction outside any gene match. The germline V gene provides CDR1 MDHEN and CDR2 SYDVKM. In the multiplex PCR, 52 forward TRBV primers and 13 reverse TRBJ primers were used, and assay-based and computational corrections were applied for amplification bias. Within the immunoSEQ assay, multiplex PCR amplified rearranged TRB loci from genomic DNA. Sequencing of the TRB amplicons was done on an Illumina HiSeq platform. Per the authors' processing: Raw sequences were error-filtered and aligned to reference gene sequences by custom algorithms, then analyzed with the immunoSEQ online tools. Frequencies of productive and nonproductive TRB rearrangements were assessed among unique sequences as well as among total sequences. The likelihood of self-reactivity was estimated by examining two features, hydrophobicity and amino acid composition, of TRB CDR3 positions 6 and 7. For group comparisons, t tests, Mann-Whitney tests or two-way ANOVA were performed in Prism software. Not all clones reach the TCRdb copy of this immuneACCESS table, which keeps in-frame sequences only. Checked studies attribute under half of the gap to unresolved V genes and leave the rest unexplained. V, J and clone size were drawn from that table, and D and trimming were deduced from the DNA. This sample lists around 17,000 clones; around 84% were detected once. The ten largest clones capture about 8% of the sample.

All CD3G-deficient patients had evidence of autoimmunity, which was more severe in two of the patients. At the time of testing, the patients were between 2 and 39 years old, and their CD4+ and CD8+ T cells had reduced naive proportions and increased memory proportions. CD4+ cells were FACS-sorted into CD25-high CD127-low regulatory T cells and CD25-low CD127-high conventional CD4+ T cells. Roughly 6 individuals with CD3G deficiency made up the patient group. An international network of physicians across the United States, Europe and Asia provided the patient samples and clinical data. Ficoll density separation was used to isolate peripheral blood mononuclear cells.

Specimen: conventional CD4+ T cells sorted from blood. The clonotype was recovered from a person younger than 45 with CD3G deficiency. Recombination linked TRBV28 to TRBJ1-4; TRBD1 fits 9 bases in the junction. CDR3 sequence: CASSPQGALSEKLFF. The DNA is TGTGCCAGCAGTCCACAGGGGGCATTGAGTGAAAAACTGTTTTTT.